One sample yielded the 12 T cell receptor beta chains listed below, sequenced in a study of CD8+ T cells in alopecia areata. It was cDNA, reverse transcribed from extracted RNA, that served as the sequencing template. Here immunoSEQ multiplex PCR was the method, and the copy in TCRdb shows in-frame clones only, minus some. The table records nearly 110,000 clones, 80% to 85% of them present only once. Treatment defined: oral pan-JAK inhibitor, 5-10 mg twice daily. The sequences come from CD8+ T cells sorted from blood, collected at week 24, from a patient treated with tofacitinib. All receptors come from a human donor with alopecia areata.

This chain links TRBV7-9 with TRBJ2-7, with D perhaps matching TRBD1 (5 bases). Looked up from germline, CDR1 is SEHNR and CDR2 is FQNEAQ (reference sequence). CDR3 length: 13 residues. Trimming stripped 4 bases from V and 0 bases from J, with 7 bases between. The CDR3 loop reads CASSSGFSYEQYF. CDR3 nucleotides: TGTGCCAGCAGCTCAGGGTTCTCCTACGAGCAGTACTTC. Drawing the rest from reference TRBV7-9 and TRBJ2-7, the complete variable domain is DTGVSQNPRHKITKRGQNVTFRCDPISEHNRLYWYRQTLGQGPEFLTYFQNEAQLEKSRLLSDRFSAERPKGSFSTLEIQRTEQGDSAMYLCASSSGFSYEQYFGPGTRLTVT.

The chain uses TRBV29-1 and TRBJ2-1; D gene unclear. The CDR3 loop spans 9 amino acids. Per the germline V gene, CDR1 is SQVTM and CDR2 is ANQGSEA. V was trimmed by 4 bases and J by 10 bases, leaving 5 bases between them. CDR3 region: CSVAQEQFF. The CDR3 DNA reads TGCAGCGTTGCCCAGGAGCAGTTCTTC.

This clone has just a few counts. In DNA, the CDR3 is TGTGCCAGCAGTGAAGCCCCGGAATCCGGGGAGCTGTTTTTT. This encodes CASSEAPESGELFF. The chain couples TRBV6-1 to TRBJ2-2, with D unclear. The CDR3 covers 14 residues. Germline CDR1 MNHNS, CDR2 SASEGT. The V end was cut by 0 bases, the J end by 6 bases, with 8 bases between.

This clone was counted once. The V gene is TRBV13, the J gene TRBJ2-4; 8 nucleotides line up with TRBD2. The CDR3 extends over 15 amino acids. With V trimmed by 4 bases and J by 6 bases, 8 bases remained unmatched. CDR1 PRHDT and CDR2 FYEKMQ come from the germline V gene (reference sequence). CDR3 coding DNA: TGTGCCAGCAGCTCCGGACTAGCCGTGGGAAACATTCAGTACTTC. Translating gives CASSSGLAVGNIQYF.

The V gene is TRBV14, the J gene TRBJ1-5; D gene uncertain. Trimming shortened V by 3 bases and J by 5 bases, and 5 bases separated the two germline ends. The CDR3 consists of 12 residues. Germline lookup yields CDR1 SGHDN and CDR2 FVKESK. CDR3 nucleotides: TGTGCCAGCAGCCAGGGTTATCAGCCCCAGCATTTT. This gives the protein CASSQGYQPQHF. Complete variable domain (other parts from reference TRBV14 and TRBJ1-5): EAGVTQFPSHSVIEKGQTVTLRCDPISGHDNLYWYRRVMGKEIKFLLHFVKESKQDESGMPNNRFLAERTGGTYSTLKVQPAELEDSGVYFCASSQGYQPQHFGDGTRLSIL.

This clone was seen a single time. J is TRBJ1-1 and V is TRBV11-2, with TRBD1 matching 7 bases. Germline CDR1 SGHAT, CDR2 FQNNGV. J lost 1 base, V lost 6 bases, and 17 bases had no gene match. The CDR3 has 18 residues. CDR3 nucleotide sequence: TGTGCCAGCAGGCAAGAAGGGCTGACCGGGACAGCGAACACTGAAGCTTTCTTT. Translation: CASRQEGLTGTANTEAFF.

The J gene is TRBJ2-1, the V gene TRBV7-8; 8 bases agree with TRBD2. This CDR3 comprises 18 residues. Germline V CDR1 and CDR2: SGHVS, FQNEAQ. V was pared by 1 base and J by 1 base, with 9 bases of the junction left unmatched. CDR3 amino acids: CASSLDPVAGRSYNEQFF. The CDR3 nucleotides read TGTGCCAGCAGCTTAGATCCGGTAGCGGGGAGATCCTACAATGAGCAGTTCTTC.

There are a few counts of this clone. The rearrangement links TRBV5-5 to TRBJ2-1; 7 bases line up with TRBD2. The V gene end was trimmed by 2 bases and the J gene end by 4 bases; junction bases not matched to a gene: 6. The CDR3 sequence is 15 residues long. Germline CDR1 and CDR2: SGHKS and YYEKEE (reference sequence). CDR3 protein: CASSLTGGEYNEQFF. CDR3 in DNA: TGTGCCAGCAGCTTAACTGGGGGGGAATACAATGAGCAGTTCTTC.

V is TRBV27 and J is TRBJ2-1; D is undetermined. The CDR3 is 13 amino acids. V was pared by 4 bases and J by 5 bases, with 9 bases between. From germline, CDR1 is MNHEY and CDR2 SMNVEV (reference sequence). The chain's CDR3 is CASSSPNNNEQFF. The CDR3 DNA follows: TGTGCCAGCAGTTCGCCAAATAACAATGAGCAGTTCTTC.

The CDR3 DNA reads TGTGCCAGCAGTTACCCCCCGAGGGCTAATGAAAAACTGTTTTTT. Protein product: CASSYPPRANEKLFF. The chain employs TRBV6-5 and TRBJ1-4; D gene uncertain. Trimming pared 2 bases from V and 3 bases from J, leaving 10 bases between. There are 15 residues in the CDR3. Germline values: CDR1 MNHEY, CDR2 SVGAGI.

This chain connects TRBV28 to TRBJ2-7; no clear D. The CDR3 length is 15 residues. The V and J ends lost 2 bases and 3 bases respectively, with 14 bases between them. CDR1 is MDHEN and CDR2 is SYDVKM in the germline V gene. CDR3 in amino acids: CASSLTADSSYEQYF. As DNA, the CDR3 is TGTGCCAGCAGTTTAACGGCCGATAGTAGCTACGAGCAGTACTTC.

J is TRBJ2-3 and V is TRBV19; no reliable D call. Germline V gene data show CDR1 as LNHDA and CDR2 as SQIVND (reference sequence). The length of the CDR3 is 12 residues. Trimming took off 4 bases at V and 2 bases at J, with 4 bases between the two ends. CDR3 DNA: TGTGCCAGTAGTAAACCCACAGATACGCAGTATTTT. As protein: CASSKPTDTQYF.